This T cell receptor (beta chain) stems from a study of blood T cells in healthy people across ages. Using a J-beta primer mix together with a sample-barcoded 5' primer, a second PCR was run for about 7 to 12 cycles. TCRdb ran MiXCR on the 5' RACE reads and lists one entry per CDR3 protein. The sample includes around 620,000 distinct CDR3 sequences, 27% of them seen just once. Comments on this clonotype: One junction end does not reproduce the germline sequence, and a read error may be involved.

Germline V gives CDR1 MNHEY, CDR2 SVGAGI. This CDR3 comprises 14 residues. The V and J genes are TRBV6-5 and TRBJ2-5; D gene ambiguous. The sequence came from a woman in her seventies in good health. The sample comprised blood. The CDR3 loop reads CASRRWADQEAQYF. The CDR3 bases are TGTGCCAGCAGGCGATGGGCGGACCAAGAGGCCCAGTACTTC.